The entry below describes one T cell receptor (beta chain). TCRdb re-called the 5' RACE reads through MiXCR, storing one row per CDR3 protein. This sample yields around 500,000 distinct CDR3 sequences, of which 18% are seen a single time; around an eighth belongs to the top ten. This record belongs to a study of T-cell memory formation after mild COVID-19. V lost 5 bases and J lost 6, with 23 bases in between. CDR3 size: 17 residues. Germline V lookup: CDR1 SEHNR, CDR2 FQNEAQ (reference sequence). The chain has TRBV7-9 and TRBJ2-1; D may be TRBD2 (5 bases). This TCR was recovered from an adult woman who had mild COVID-19 (a few samples of this study predate the infection). Cell type and time point are not known. Sequencing used PBMCs or a T cell subset sorted from them (not recorded which). The CDR3 here is CASSPRLLALGGNEQFF. CDR3 nucleotide sequence: TGTGCCAGCAGCCCCCGACTCCTAGCCCTCGGTGGCAATGAGCAGTTCTTC.